The sequence of this T cell receptor beta chain was determined in a study of CD8 T cells in ankylosing spondylitis. Study-wide results and caveats: A subset of motif variants has previously been described in the synovial fluid and blood of reactive arthritis. Ankylosing spondylitis blood appeared to be characterized by a TCR beta motif of 8 or 9 highly homologous variants.

CDR1 DFQATT and CDR2 SNEGSKA come from the germline V gene (reference sequence). CDR3 length: 19 residues. V gave up 6 bases and J gave up 3 bases; unmatched junction bases: 15. The table lists this clonotype with many counts. Its specificity is unknown. TCRdb re-analysed the 5' RACE reads in MiXCR, keeping a single row per CDR3 protein. The sample includes about 240,000 distinct CDR3 sequences, roughly 8.6% of them seen just once. The TCR sequence derives from a male donor with ankylosing spondylitis or in good health (not recorded which). The V gene is TRBV20-1, the J gene TRBJ2-1, with 15 bases aligning to TRBD2. Sequencing input: blood, either unsorted or a sorted T cell fraction (not recorded which). This CDR3 reads CSATGTSGRSKIGYNEQFF. DNA of the CDR3: TGCAGTGCAACCGGGACTAGCGGGAGGAGTAAGATCGGCTACAATGAGCAGTTCTTC.